The clone carrying this T cell receptor beta chain was recorded many times. Using immunoSEQ multiplex PCR, the repertoire was profiled, and TCRdb retains in-frame clones only, with some absent. This sample has some 220,000 clones, with around 82% found just once. The data originate from a study of blood T cell repertoires in COVID-19. Study in general: The samples span acute and convalescent COVID-19 from the United States, Italy and Spain.

The receptor comes from a woman in her 70s with acute or convalescent COVID-19. The sample was peripheral blood.

Written as DNA, the CDR3 is TGTGCCAGCTCACCCGTCGACAGGGTGGGTTACGAGCAGTACTTC. The encoded protein is CASSPVDRVGYEQYF. The rearrangement uses TRBV18 and TRBJ2-7; 7 nucleotides line up with TRBD1. CDR1 is KGHSH, CDR2 LQKENI, per germline. Germline trimming cut 3 bases from V and 4 bases from J; bases unmatched to any gene: 9. This CDR3 has 15 amino acids.